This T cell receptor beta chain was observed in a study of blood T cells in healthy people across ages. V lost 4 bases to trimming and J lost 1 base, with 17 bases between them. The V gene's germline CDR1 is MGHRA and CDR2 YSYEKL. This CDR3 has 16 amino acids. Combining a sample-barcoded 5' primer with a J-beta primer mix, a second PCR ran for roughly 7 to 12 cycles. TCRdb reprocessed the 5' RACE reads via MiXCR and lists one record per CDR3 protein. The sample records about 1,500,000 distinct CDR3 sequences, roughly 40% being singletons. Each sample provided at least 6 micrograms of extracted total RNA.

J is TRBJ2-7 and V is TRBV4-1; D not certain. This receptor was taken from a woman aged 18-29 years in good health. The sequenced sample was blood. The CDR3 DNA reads TGCGCCAGCAGCCCCTATGAGGTGGGGTCTTCCTACGAGCAGTACTTC. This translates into CASSPYEVGSSYEQYF.